The 32 T cell receptor beta chains below were found in one sample sequenced in a study of CXCR3-negative and CXCR3-positive naive CD8 T cells (dated 2019 in TCRdb). These receptors' antigens are unknown. Data came from a NextSeq 550. The Human TCR Profiling Kit (MiLaboratory) was used to make UMI-labeled 5' RACE TRB cDNA libraries. The reads were reprocessed in TCRdb, with one entry per CDR3 protein sequence and no accompanying DNA. The sample's table covers some 140,000 distinct CDR3 sequences. The leading ten clones occupy 0.45% to 0.6% of the sample. Points the paper makes about the study in general: TRB CDR3s from CXCR3-positive naive cells showed higher hydrophobicity (lower Kidera factor 4), lower energy, and higher strength and volume indices than CXCR3-negative naive cells.

Sequenced material: naive CXCR3+ CD8+ T cells from blood. The cell subset or site label, as the study defines it: CD45RO-CCR7+CD27+CD95- naive CD8+ T cells expressing CXCR3 (TNR3+). The receptors shown here come from a human donor in good health. Some clones in this sample may be carry-over from other donors' samples.

J is TRBJ2-2 and V is TRBV19; the D call of TRBD1 rests on TCRdb alone, since no DNA is present to check it. The CDR3 runs to 15 residues. In germline, CDR1 is LNHDA, CDR2 SQIVND (reference sequence). The CDR3 sequence is CASSPPGADTGELFF. Full variable domain (remainder filled in from reference TRBV19 and TRBJ2-2): DGGITQSPKYLFRKEGQNVTLSCEQNLNHDAMYWYRQDPGQGLRLIYYSQIVNDFQKGDIAEGYSVSREKKESFPLTVTSAQKNPTAFYLCASSPPGADTGELFFGEGSRLTVL.

The J gene is TRBJ1-1, the V gene TRBV29-1; TCRdb's D call of TRBD1 is untestable without DNA. Germline loops: CDR1 SQVTM, CDR2 ANQGSEA. CDR3 length equals 12 residues. The CDR3 sequence: CSVDIDRGEAFF.

CDR3 loop: CASSPAGGAGGELFF. The chain combines TRBV7-3 with TRBJ2-2; without DNA, the TCRdb call of TRBD2 cannot be checked. This CDR3 is built from 15 residues. CDR1 and CDR2 (germline): SGHTA, FQGTGA.

This rearrangement joins TRBV7-9 to TRBJ1-1. In germline, CDR1 is SEHNR, CDR2 FQNEAQ (reference sequence). The CDR3 runs 14 residues. CDR3 region: CASSLVAGNTEAFF.

The chain employs TRBV20-1 and TRBJ2-1; the TRBD2 assignment by TCRdb is unverifiable without DNA. The CDR3 contains 14 residues. Germline V gene sequence: CDR1 DFQATT, CDR2 SNEGSKA (reference sequence). The CDR3 protein is CSASGRNLYNEQFF.

The chain employs TRBV5-1 and TRBJ1-1; the D gene TCRdb calls, TRBD1, cannot be checked with no DNA. The germline V gene has CDR1 SGHRS and CDR2 YFSETQ. The CDR3 length is 15 residues. The CDR3 protein is CASSALTAGGTEAFF. Looking up the rest from reference TRBV5-1 and TRBJ1-1 gives the full variable domain: KAGVTQTPRYLIKTRGQQVTLSCSPISGHRSVSWYQQTPGQGLQFLFEYFSETQRNKGNFPGRFSGRQFSNSRSEMNVSTLELGDSALYLCASSALTAGGTEAFFGQGTRLTVV.

The chain combines TRBV5-6 with TRBJ1-1. CDR3 length: 13 amino acids. Germline CDR1 is SGHDT and CDR2 is YYEEEE. CDR3 residues: CASSFGPEGEAFF.

The rearrangement joins TRBV28 to TRBJ2-1; the TCRdb D gene call, TRBD2, has no DNA to confirm it. The CDR3 is 15 amino acids. Looked up from germline, CDR1 is MDHEN and CDR2 is SYDVKM. The CDR3 here is CASSLGTSGRNEQFF.

The genes are TRBV28 and TRBJ2-2; TCRdb designates TRBD1, a call that cannot be tested without DNA. The CDR3 loop spans 12 amino acids. Germline values: CDR1 MDHEN, CDR2 SYDVKM. CDR3 sequence reads: CGTIRGTGELFF.

This chain connects TRBV12-3 or TRBV12-4 to TRBJ1-3. CDR3 size: 15 residues. CDR3 in amino acids: CASSLAGVSGNTIYF.

The rearrangement uses TRBV19 and TRBJ2-1; TCRdb's D call, TRBD2, is unchecked because there is no DNA. The CDR3 totals 15 residues. The germline V gene has CDR1 LNHDA and CDR2 SQIVND (reference sequence). The CDR3 loop reads CASSGLAGESGEQFF. The complete variable domain, with remaining parts taken from reference TRBV19 and TRBJ2-1, reads DGGITQSPKYLFRKEGQNVTLSCEQNLNHDAMYWYRQDPGQGLRLIYYSQIVNDFQKGDIAEGYSVSREKKESFPLTVTSAQKNPTAFYLCASSGLAGESGEQFFGPGTRLTVL.

V and J are TRBV29-1 and TRBJ1-2. This CDR3 region has 11 residues. CDR1 is SQVTM and CDR2 is ANQGSEA in the germline V gene. CDR3 region: CSVASLYGCTF.

The V and J genes are TRBV28 and TRBJ1-6. The CDR3 sequence is 13 residues long. Germline CDR1 is MDHEN and CDR2 is SYDVKM. The CDR3 spells CASSLGLNSPLHF. Combining the CDR3 with reference TRBV28 and TRBJ1-6 gives the whole variable domain DVKVTQSSRYLVKRTGEKVFLECVQDMDHENMFWYRQDPGLGLRLIYFSYDVKMKEKGDIPEGYSVSREKKERFSLILESASTNQTSMYLCASSLGLNSPLHFGNGTRLTVT.

The V call is TRBV3-1, the J call TRBJ1-6; the TCRdb call, TRBD1, lacks DNA for checking. Germline CDR1 reads LGHDT; CDR2 reads YNNKEL (reference sequence). This CDR3 contains 15 residues. This CDR3 is CASSQDRGVDSPLHF. Supplemented by reference TRBV3-1 and TRBJ1-6, the full variable domain reads DTAVSQTPKYLVTQMGNDKSIKCEQNLGHDTMYWYKQDSKKFLKIMFSYNNKELIINETVPNRFSPKSPDKAHLNLHINSLELGDSAVYFCASSQDRGVDSPLHFGNGTRLTVT.

The rearrangement joins TRBV9 to TRBJ2-1; the D gene TCRdb calls, TRBD1, cannot be checked with no DNA. This CDR3 has 15 residues. Germline V gene lookup returns CDR1 SGDLS and CDR2 YYNGEE. The CDR3 loop reads CASSAPSWGKNEQFF. Using reference TRBV9 and TRBJ2-1 for the parts outside the CDR3, the full variable domain is DSGVTQTPKHLITATGQRVTLRCSPRSGDLSVYWYQQSLDQGLQFLIQYYNGEERAKGNILERFSAQQFPDLHSELNLSSLELGDSALYFCASSAPSWGKNEQFFGPGTRLTVL.

The chain carries TRBV7-9 and TRBJ1-2; the TCRdb D gene call, TRBD1, has no DNA to confirm it. The CDR3 is 17 residues long. Germline values: CDR1 SEHNR, CDR2 FQNEAQ (reference sequence). CDR3 residues: CASSLDVAGRGNYGYTF.

The chain is built from TRBV7-8 and TRBJ2-5; TCRdb outputs TRBD1, but without DNA this stays unchecked. This CDR3 is 15 amino acids long. Germline V gene sequence: CDR1 SGHVS, CDR2 FQNEAQ. CDR3 protein: CASSLFPGGQETQYF.

The V and J genes are TRBV5-6 and TRBJ2-7. This CDR3 is built from 11 residues. From germline, CDR1 is SGHDT and CDR2 YYEEEE. The CDR3 region is CASSLLNEQYF.

The chain links TRBV11-2 to TRBJ2-1; TCRdb's D gene call, TRBD1, goes unchecked for lack of DNA. The CDR3 length is 17 residues. The germline V gene has CDR1 SGHAT and CDR2 FQNNGV. CDR3 amino acids: CASSSYPDRGLYNEQFF.

The chain joins TRBV12-3 or TRBV12-4 to TRBJ1-2. CDR3 length: 13 residues. This chain's CDR3 is CASSLGGFYGYTF.

The V gene is TRBV21-1, the J gene TRBJ2-1; no DNA is available, so the TRBD2 call from TCRdb remains unchecked. TRBV21-1 is deemed a pseudogene. This CDR3 contains 17 residues. CDR3: CASSTGPLAGAYNEQFF.

The V call is TRBV12-3 or TRBV12-4, the J call TRBJ2-3; the D call of TRBD1 rests on TCRdb alone, since no DNA is present to check it. This CDR3 has 15 amino acids. The CDR3 here is CASSPWTGGRDTQYF.

The chain is built from TRBV7-9 and TRBJ2-5; TCRdb indicates TRBD1, and absent DNA this call remains unverified. Germline V gives CDR1 SEHNR, CDR2 FQNEAQ (reference sequence). CDR3 length equals 16 residues. This CDR3 reads CASSSKDSPLQETQYF.

The chain couples TRBV4-2 to TRBJ2-7; TCRdb indicates TRBD1, and absent DNA this call remains unverified. The germline CDR1 and CDR2 sequences are LGHNA and YNFKEQ. CDR3 size: 14 residues. The CDR3 is CASSQAGDGYEQYF.

The V call is TRBV6-2 or TRBV6-3, the J call TRBJ2-1; TCRdb proposes TRBD2, but this gene call is untestable without DNA. Germline lookup yields CDR1 MNHEY and CDR2 SVGEGT. The CDR3 sequence is 18 residues long. CDR3 sequence: CASKTSGGASGSYNEQFF.

V gene TRBV7-2 combines with J gene TRBJ2-7; the D gene TCRdb calls, TRBD2, cannot be checked with no DNA. The CDR3 totals 16 residues. Germline values: CDR1 SGHTA, CDR2 FQGNSA. CDR3 loop: CASSLVAGGLSYEQYF.

The rearrangement uses TRBV18 and TRBJ2-5; TCRdb calls TRBD2, which cannot be checked without DNA. The CDR3 contains 14 residues. The germline gives CDR1 KGHSH, CDR2 LQKENI. CDR3 loop: CASSPPGPSATQYF.

The chain joins TRBV29-1 to TRBJ1-2. The V gene's germline CDR1 is SQVTM and CDR2 ANQGSEA. The length of the CDR3 is 13 residues. The CDR3: CSGGPLGSIGYTF.

The J gene is TRBJ1-1, the V gene TRBV29-1. Germline-derived CDR1 and CDR2 are SQVTM and ANQGSEA. There are 12 residues in the CDR3. The CDR3 is CSGTGQNTEAFF.

J is TRBJ2-3 and V is TRBV28; the TCRdb call, TRBD2, lacks DNA for checking. The V gene's germline CDR1 is MDHEN and CDR2 SYDVKM. The CDR3 is 15 residues long. The CDR3 region is CASTRLAGVTDTQYF.

CDR3: CASSVGQRGAHNEQFF. The chain has TRBV9 and TRBJ2-1; as DNA is missing, the TRBD2 call by TCRdb cannot be tested. The CDR3 contains 16 residues. Germline CDR1 reads SGDLS; CDR2 reads YYNGEE.

This chain connects TRBV13 to TRBJ1-1. This CDR3 is 12 amino acids long. From germline, CDR1 is PRHDT and CDR2 FYEKMQ (reference sequence). The CDR3 is CASSVTRTEAFF. The full variable domain, in which reference TRBV13 and TRBJ1-1 provide the parts outside the CDR3, is AAGVIQSPRHLIKEKRETATLKCYPIPRHDTVYWYQQGPGQDPQFLISFYEKMQSDKGSIPDRFSAQQFSDYHSELNMSSLELGDSALYFCASSVTRTEAFFGQGTRLTVV.